The 13 T cell receptor beta chains given below trace back to one sample, sequenced in a study of blood T cell repertoires in COVID-19. The assay was immunoSEQ multiplex PCR, and TCRdb's table has in-frame clones only and misses some. The sample has 150,000 to 200,000 clones, around 79% seen once. Sequencing was performed on peripheral blood. The receptor set was obtained from a woman between 35 and 50 years old with COVID-19, enrolled during active disease.

The J gene is TRBJ2-1, the V gene TRBV5-4; 9 bases map to TRBD2. Germline V gives CDR1 SGHNT, CDR2 YYREEE (reference sequence). The CDR3 has 19 residues. V dropped 4 bases and J dropped 0; count of bases not matched to a gene: 14. CDR3: CASSRGTSTPMSSYNEQFF. CDR3 DNA: TGTGCCAGCAGCCGGGGGACTAGCACACCAATGAGCTCCTACAATGAGCAGTTCTTC.

The rearrangement joins TRBV5-4 to TRBJ2-3, with D perhaps matching TRBD2 (5 bases). This CDR3 spans 14 amino acids. CDR1 SGHNT and CDR2 YYREEE come from the germline V gene (reference sequence). V was shortened by 4 bases and J by 0 bases, with 9 bases between the two germline ends. The CDR3 loop is CASSTRTSTDTQYF. In DNA form, the CDR3 reads TGTGCCAGCAGCACTCGGACTAGCACAGATACGCAGTATTTT. The full variable domain, rest sourced from reference TRBV5-4 and TRBJ2-3, is ETGVTQSPTHLIKTRGQQVTLRCSSQSGHNTVSWYQQALGQGPQFIFQYYREEENGRGNFPPRFSGLQFPNYSSELNVNALELDDSALYLCASSTRTSTDTQYFGPGTRLTVL.

The chain joins TRBV2 to TRBJ2-1; 12 bases align to TRBD2. Trimming cost V 7 bases and J 7 bases; bases outside gene matches: 11. Germline CDR1 reads SNHLY; CDR2 reads FYNNEI. The CDR3 covers 16 residues. The CDR3 loop reads CASNDGLAGYSNEQFF. In DNA form, the CDR3 reads TGTGCCAGCAACGACGGACTAGCGGGATATTCGAATGAGCAGTTCTTC.

The chain recombines TRBV10-3 with TRBJ1-1; tentative D call: TRBD1 (6 bases). CDR1 is ENHRY, CDR2 SYGVKD, per germline. V lost 6 bases to trimming and J lost 3 bases, with 17 bases between them. The CDR3 is 15 amino acids. The CDR3 nucleotides are TGTGCCATCAGAGGCGCGGGGGGCGAGGACACTGAAGCTTTCTTT. This encodes CAIRGAGGEDTEAFF.

The CDR3, as DNA: TGTGCCAGCCGAGACAGGGTCCGAACTGAAGCTTTCTTT. It translates to CASRDRVRTEAFF. V and J are TRBV2 and TRBJ1-1, with 7 bases identical to TRBD1. V lost 8 bases to trimming and J lost 5 bases; unmatched junction nucleotides: 8. CDR1 is SNHLY, CDR2 FYNNEI, per germline. There are 13 residues in the CDR3.

The chain couples TRBV13 to TRBJ2-2, with a tentative D call TRBD1 (7 bases). CDR3 length: 16 amino acids. V gave up 6 bases and J gave up 2 bases, with 16 bases separating them. Germline V gene sequence: CDR1 PRHDT, CDR2 FYEKMQ (reference sequence). CDR3 sequence: CASREAGGTNTGELFF. Written as DNA, the CDR3 is TGTGCCAGCAGGGAAGCAGGGGGGACAAACACCGGGGAGCTGTTTTTT.

A remark on this clone: The sample has other DNA sequences that encode this CDR3 too. This chain uses TRBV7-2 with TRBJ1-2; D is unresolved. V gave up 0 bases and J gave up 1 base, with 12 bases separating them. The CDR3 consists of 16 residues. From germline, CDR1 is SGHTA and CDR2 FQGNSA. CDR3 nucleotides: TGTGCCAGCAGCTTAGCGGCGAGAGGGAATAACTATGGCTACACCTTC. Amino acid sequence: CASSLAARGNNYGYTF.

This sequence joins TRBV6-5 and TRBJ1-1; no clear D gene. The CDR3 is 13 residues long. Looked up from germline, CDR1 is MNHEY and CDR2 is SVGAGI. Trimming left V 5 bases short and J 1 base short, with 8 bases between. The CDR3 loop is CASSPGRNTEAFF. CDR3 in DNA: TGTGCCAGCAGTCCAGGAAGGAACACTGAAGCTTTCTTT.

This chain connects TRBV2 to TRBJ2-5; 9 bases are a match to TRBD2. The CDR3 is made up of 13 amino acids. The V gene's germline CDR1 is SNHLY and CDR2 FYNNEI. The trim removed 9 bases at V and 9 bases at J, leaving 11 bases unmatched. The CDR3, as DNA: TGTGCCAGTGCGACTAGCGGCAAGGGTGCCCAGTACTTC. This codes for CASATSGKGAQYF.

This clone showed up just once. V and J are TRBV20-1 and TRBJ2-1; D is undetermined. Trimming took off 4 bases at V and 4 bases at J, with 5 bases between the two ends. This CDR3 is built from 11 residues. CDR1 and CDR2 (germline): DFQATT, SNEGSKA (reference sequence). CDR3: CSATRYNEQFF. CDR3 DNA: TGCAGTGCTACTAGATACAATGAGCAGTTCTTC.

The rearrangement joins TRBV7-2 to TRBJ2-2, with 9 positions matching TRBD2. CDR1 and CDR2 from the germline V gene are SGHTA and FQGNSA. J gave up 4 bases and V 9 bases, and 6 bases lay outside the gene matches. The CDR3 runs to 14 residues. In DNA, the CDR3 is TGTGCCAGTAGCGGGAGATCTGTCACCGGGGAGCTGTTTTTT. It specifies CASSGRSVTGELFF.

The CDR3 DNA is TGCGCCAGCAGCGAACCGGGACAGACAGATACGCAGTATTTT. Its protein product is CASSEPGQTDTQYF. The chain links TRBV5-1 to TRBJ2-3, with 7 bases aligning to TRBD1. Per germline, CDR1 SGHRS and CDR2 YFSETQ. The J segment lost 3 bases and the V segment lost 4 bases, leaving 5 bases of the junction unmatched. The CDR3 consists of 14 residues.

The V gene is TRBV7-9, the J gene TRBJ2-5, with TRBD1 identical over 8 bases. The germline CDR1 and CDR2 sequences are SEHNR and FQNEAQ (reference sequence). V shed 10 bases, J shed 2 bases, and the junction held 3 bases outside the gene matches. CDR3 length: 12 residues. This CDR3 reads CATDRGQETQYF. CDR3 DNA: TGTGCCACAGACAGGGGACAAGAGACCCAGTACTTC.